This entry is about one T cell receptor (beta chain). The antigen is not known. The V gene's germline CDR1 is MNHEY and CDR2 SVGEGT. V shed 5 bases, J shed 11 bases, and the junction held 12 bases outside the gene matches. This CDR3 is built from 14 residues. The data were obtained in a study of post-analysis software for immune sequencing data. Whole-study context: Recorded subtypes: relapsing-remitting, secondary progressive, progressive-relapsing; some patients unannotated. Study-level results: Strong co-clustering by F measure was evident for samples that had been prepared in the same batch. There were roughly 5 TRBV segments more frequent in patients than controls, and TRBV5-6, TRBV5-1 and TRBV20-1 were among them.

Included in the TCR beta cDNA libraries were unique molecular identifiers. A population of 1 to 10 million T cells gave rise to approximately 530,000 cDNA molecules. From the PCR reads, TCRdb called clonotypes with MiXCR, one entry per CDR3 protein. This sample has fewer than 850,000 distinct CDR3 sequences, with approximately 30% found just once. Sequenced: blood. The clonotype was recovered from a girl aged 5 to 17 with multiple sclerosis. The gene calls are TRBV6-2 or TRBV6-3 and TRBJ1-5; TRBD1 agrees at 7 bases. CDR3 DNA sequence: TGTGCCAGCAGTCTGGACAGGTCTAAGGTGGCCCAGCATTTT. Its translation: CASSLDRSKVAQHF.